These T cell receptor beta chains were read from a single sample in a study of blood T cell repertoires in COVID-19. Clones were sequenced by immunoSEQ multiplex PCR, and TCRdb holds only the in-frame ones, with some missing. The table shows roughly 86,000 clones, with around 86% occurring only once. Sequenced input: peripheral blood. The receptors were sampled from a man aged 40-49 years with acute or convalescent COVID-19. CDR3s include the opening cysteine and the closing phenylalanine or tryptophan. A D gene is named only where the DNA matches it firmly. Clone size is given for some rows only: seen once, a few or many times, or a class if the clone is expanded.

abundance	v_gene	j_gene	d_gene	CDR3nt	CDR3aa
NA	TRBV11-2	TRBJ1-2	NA	TGTGCCAGCAGCTTAGATCCACCCAGGGACTATGGCTACACCTTC	CASSLDPPRDYGYTF
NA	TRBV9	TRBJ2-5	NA	TGTGCCAGCACTCCTGGGTCGTCTGGGGGCCTTGGTGGAGAGACCCAGTACTTC	CASTPGSSGGLGGETQYF
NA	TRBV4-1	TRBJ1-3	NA	TGCGCCAGCAGCCCCCTTTGGGGACAAAGCTCTGGAAACACCATATATTTT	CASSPLWGQSSGNTIYF
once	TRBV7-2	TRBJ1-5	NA	TGTGCCAGCAGCTTAGCTCAGTACAATCAGCCCCAGCATTTT	CASSLAQYNQPQHF
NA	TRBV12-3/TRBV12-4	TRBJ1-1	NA	TGTGCCAGCAGTTTATCGGACAGAACTGAAGCTTTCTTT	CASSLSDRTEAFF
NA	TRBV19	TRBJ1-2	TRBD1	TGTGCCAGTAGTGTGGACAGGGACTATGGCTACACCTTC	CASSVDRDYGYTF
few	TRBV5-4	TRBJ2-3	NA	TGTGCCGGCAGGAGGGGGCCTAGCACAGATACGCAGTATTTT	CAGRRGPSTDTQYF
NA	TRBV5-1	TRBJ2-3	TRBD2	TGCGCCAGCAGCTTGGGTGGCGGGAGAGGCACAGATACGCAGTATTTT	CASSLGGGRGTDTQYF
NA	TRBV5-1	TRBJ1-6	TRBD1	TGCGCCAGCAGCGGGATCACAGGGGCTGTTTCACCCCTCCACTTT	CASSGITGAVSPLHF
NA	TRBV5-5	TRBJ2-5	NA	TGTGCCAGCAGGAGAGCAGGGGCCTTGTGGGAGACCCAGTACTTC	CASRRAGALWETQYF
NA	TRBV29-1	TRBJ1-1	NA	TGCAGTGACTCTAAGGGAGGGAACACTGAAGCTTTCTTT	CSDSKGGNTEAFF
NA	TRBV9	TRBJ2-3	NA	TGTGCCAGCAGCTTGACTCTCACAGATACGCAGTATTTT	CASSLTLTDTQYF
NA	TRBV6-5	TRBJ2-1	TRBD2	TGTGCCAGCAGGTTTAGCGGGGTAGCAGGCAATGAGCAGTTCTTC	CASRFSGVAGNEQFF
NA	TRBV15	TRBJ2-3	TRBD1	TGTGCCACCAGCAGCTGGACAGGACGCACAGATACGCAGTATTTT	CATSSWTGRTDTQYF
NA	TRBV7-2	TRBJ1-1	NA	TGTGCCAGCAGCTTCACTGCTCTGAAAGCTTTCTTT	CASSFTALKAFF
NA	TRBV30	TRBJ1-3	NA	TGTGCCTTGACAGAGGCAGTGAGAGGAAACACCATATATTTT	CALTEAVRGNTIYF
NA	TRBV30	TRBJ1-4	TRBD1	TGTGCCTGGGAGCAGGGGGCCGGTGAAAAACTGTTTTTT	CAWEQGAGEKLFF
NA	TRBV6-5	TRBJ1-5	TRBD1	TGTGCCAGCTCCCGGACAGGGCGAGATCAGCCCCAGCATTTT	CASSRTGRDQPQHF
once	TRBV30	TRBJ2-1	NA	TGTGCCTGGACCCAAGACCGGAGCTCCTACAATGAGCAGTTCTTC	CAWTQDRSSYNEQFF
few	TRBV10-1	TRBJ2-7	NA	TGCGCCAGCAGTCCTTCTGGAGGAGCCTACGAGCAGTACTTC	CASSPSGGAYEQYF
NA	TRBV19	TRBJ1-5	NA	TGTGCCAGTACCTGGCTAGGAGACAATCAGCCCCAGCATTTT	CASTWLGDNQPQHF
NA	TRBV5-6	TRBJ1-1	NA	TGTGCCAGCAGCCAGGATGGAGGGATGAACACTGAAGCTTTCTTT	CASSQDGGMNTEAFF
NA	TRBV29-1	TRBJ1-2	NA	TGCAGCGTTGAAGACGACATACACAACTATGGCTACACCTTC	CSVEDDIHNYGYTF
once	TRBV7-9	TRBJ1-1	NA	TGTGCCAGCAGCTTGGACGGCGGAGGGGGGGCTGAAGCTTTCTTT	CASSLDGGGGAEAFF
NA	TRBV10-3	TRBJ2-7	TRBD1	TGTGCCATCAGTGAGTCGGGGACAGGGATCAACGAGCAGTACTTC	CAISESGTGINEQYF
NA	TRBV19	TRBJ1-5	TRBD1	TGTGCCAGTAAGGGACAGCGAAATCAGCCCCAGCATTTT	CASKGQRNQPQHF
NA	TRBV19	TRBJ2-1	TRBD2	TGTGCCAGTAGTATAGTATCTAGCGGGGGGCAGTTCTTC	CASSIVSSGGQFF
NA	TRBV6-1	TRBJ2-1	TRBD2	TGTGCCAGCAGTGAAGAGCGGGAGTTTTATGAGCAGTTCTTC	CASSEEREFYEQFF
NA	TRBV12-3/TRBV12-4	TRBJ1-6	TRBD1	TGTGCCAGCACCCGGGACAGGCATTCACCCCTCCACTTT	CASTRDRHSPLHF